This T cell receptor (beta chain) was sequenced in a study of shared clonotypes between healthy human individuals. Looked up from germline, CDR1 is MNHEY and CDR2 is SVGAGI. With 5 bases removed from V and 0 bases from J, the gap between germline ends came to 10 bases. This CDR3 is built from 14 residues. An assay was performed, and its level was deep. The data were produced by immunoSEQ multiplex PCR, yet TCRdb's version contains in-frame clones alone and is incomplete. The sample yields 1,500,000 or so clones, around 95% seen once. The sequencing sample was made of naive CD4+ T cells sorted from blood. Specified subset: CD45RA+ positively selected. The sequence was collected from a man aged 25-40 years in good health. The rearrangement links TRBV6-5 to TRBJ1-1; the D gene is possibly TRBD1 (5 bases). The CDR3 here is CASSRGPMNTEAFF. Here the CDR3 DNA reads TGTGCCAGCAGTAGGGGCCCAATGAACACTGAAGCTTTCTTT.